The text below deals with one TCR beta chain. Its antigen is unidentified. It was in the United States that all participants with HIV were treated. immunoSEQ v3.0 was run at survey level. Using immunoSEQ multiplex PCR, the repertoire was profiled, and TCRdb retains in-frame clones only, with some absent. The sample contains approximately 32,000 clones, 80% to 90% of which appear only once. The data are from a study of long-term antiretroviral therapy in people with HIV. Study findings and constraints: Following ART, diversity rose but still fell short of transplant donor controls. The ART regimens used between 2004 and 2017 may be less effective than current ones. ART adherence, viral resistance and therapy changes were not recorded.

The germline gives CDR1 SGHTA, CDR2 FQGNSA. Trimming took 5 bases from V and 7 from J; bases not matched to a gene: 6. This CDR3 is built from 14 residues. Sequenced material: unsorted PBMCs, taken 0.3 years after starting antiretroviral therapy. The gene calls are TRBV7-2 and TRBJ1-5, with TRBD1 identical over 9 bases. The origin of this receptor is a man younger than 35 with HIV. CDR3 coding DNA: TGTGCCAGCAGCCTCACAGGGGGCGGCCAGCCCCAGCATTTT. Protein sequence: CASSLTGGGQPQHF.